This TCR beta chain was profiled in a study of PD-L1 blockade in urothelial cancer. Whole-study context: About 90% of the roughly 30 patients were men with bladder-origin urothelial cancer. A median of approximately 140,000 T cells was found in the blood samples.

V lost 7 bases and J lost 0; bases outside the gene matches: 10. This CDR3 comprises 16 residues. Germline-derived CDR1 and CDR2 are SGHDT and YYEEEE. Study conclusions and caveats: For durable-benefit patients, tumor-associated blood clones expanded more at 3 weeks.

Only in-frame clones appear in the TCRdb table, and some are missing; sequencing was by immunoSEQ multiplex PCR. Of under 95,000 clones listed, 70% to 90% are singletons. Worth noting for this clone: Antigen unknown.

Indicated time point: pretreatment peripheral blood. Urothelial carcinoma affected the patients, and it was locally advanced or metastatic. Sequences were derived from PBMCs, sampled around atezolizumab (anti-PD-L1) treatment. V and J are TRBV5-6 and TRBJ1-1, with 9 bases fitting TRBD1. This TCR came from a man aged 55-75 years with urothelial cancer. The CDR3 DNA reads TGTGCCAGCTTAGCGGACAGGGGCCTCCTGAACACTGAAGCTTTCTTT. It specifies CASLADRGLLNTEAFF.